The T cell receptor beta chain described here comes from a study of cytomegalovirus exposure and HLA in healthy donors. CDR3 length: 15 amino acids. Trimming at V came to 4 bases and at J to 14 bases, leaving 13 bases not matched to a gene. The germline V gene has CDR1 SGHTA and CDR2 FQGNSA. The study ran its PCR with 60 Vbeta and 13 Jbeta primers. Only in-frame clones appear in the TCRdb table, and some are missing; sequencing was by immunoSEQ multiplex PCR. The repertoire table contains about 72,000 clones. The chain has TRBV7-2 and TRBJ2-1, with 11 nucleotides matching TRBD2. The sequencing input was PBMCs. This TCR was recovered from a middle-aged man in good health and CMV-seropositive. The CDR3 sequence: CASSSFNSLAGAKFF. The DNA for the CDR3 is TGTGCCAGCAGCTCCTTCAACTCACTAGCGGGGGCGAAGTTCTTC.